Each of the 17 T cell receptor beta chains below was sequenced from the same sample in a study of CD8 T cells in ankylosing spondylitis (dated 2017 in TCRdb). The receptor library was made with 5' RACE. Sequencing relied on an Illumina HiSeq 2500. TCRdb took the public reads, trimmed them with fastp at Q25, ran MiXCR for clone calling and kept in-frame beta chains. Rows are unified per CDR3 protein, each entry keeping the most common DNA and genes. The sample includes just over 150,000 distinct CDR3 sequences, with around 20% observed a single time. About 8.3% of the sample goes to the ten largest clones. Sequencing was carried out using blood, either unsorted or a sorted T cell fraction (not recorded which). These receptors were obtained from a male donor with ankylosing spondylitis or in good health (not recorded which).

The chain joins TRBV11-2 to TRBJ2-1; D unclear. Germline CDR1 reads SGHAT; CDR2 reads FQNNGV. Trimming shortened V by 1 base and J by 10 bases, and 8 bases separated the two germline ends. The CDR3 spans 12 residues. The CDR3 region is CASSLGSREQFF. For the CDR3, the DNA is TGTGCCAGCAGCTTAGGTAGCAGAGAGCAGTTCTTC.

This clonotype came up many times. The chain recombines TRBV25-1 with TRBJ1-1; D possibly corresponds to TRBD1 (5 bases). V lost 3 bases and J 0 bases, leaving 8 bases between the germline ends. The CDR3 length is 14 residues. From germline, CDR1 is MGHDK and CDR2 SYGVNS. CDR3 DNA sequence: TGTGCCAGCAGTGATGAGGGGTTGAACACTGAAGCTTTCTTT. Amino acids: CASSDEGLNTEAFF.

The table lists this clonotype with many counts. The chain employs TRBV20-1 and TRBJ2-7; D remains unclear. V dropped 3 bases and J dropped 3 bases, with 9 bases sitting between them. The CDR3 length is 12 residues. Germline V gene lookup returns CDR1 DFQATT and CDR2 SNEGSKA (reference sequence). The CDR3: CSARRSHYEQYF. The CDR3 DNA follows: TGCAGTGCTAGGCGGAGCCACTACGAGCAGTACTTC.

This chain connects TRBV10-3 to TRBJ2-4; D might be TRBD2 (6 bases). V was cut by 10 bases and J by 0 bases, with 16 bases left in between. This CDR3 is 15 amino acids long. Germline loops: CDR1 ENHRY, CDR2 SYGVKD. The CDR3 DNA reads as TGTGCCACCACGTCTAGCGACCTAGCCAAAAACATTCAGTACTTC. This translates into CATTSSDLAKNIQYF.

The gene calls are TRBV28 and TRBJ1-2; 9 positions match TRBD1. V shed 7 bases, J shed 0 bases, and the junction held 15 bases outside the gene matches. Per the germline V gene, CDR1 is MDHEN and CDR2 is SYDVKM. The CDR3 is 18 residues long. CDR3 sequence reads: CASTKGQGDPEANYGYTF. The CDR3 DNA reads TGTGCCAGCACCAAGGGACAGGGAGACCCAGAAGCTAACTATGGCTACACCTTC.

This clonotype came up many times. The chain joins TRBV5-1 to TRBJ1-2; perhaps TRBD1 as D (5 bases). CDR3 length equals 15 residues. The V gene's germline CDR1 is SGHRS and CDR2 YFSETQ. With 4 bases removed from V and 4 bases from J, the gap between germline ends came to 17 bases. The CDR3 DNA sequence: TGCGCCAGCAGCCCGGAGGTCGGGGGAAGCTATGGCTACACCTTC. It is translated as CASSPEVGGSYGYTF.

A remark on this clonotype: An end of the junction does not agree with germline; a read error may underlie this. The genes are TRBV29-1 and TRBJ2-1, with TRBD2 matching 8 bases. This CDR3 has 14 residues. Germline V CDR1 and CDR2: SQVTM, ANQGSEA. In DNA, the CDR3 is TGCAGCGTGGCCAGAGCGGGAGCCTACAATGAGCAGCTCTTC. This codes for CSVARAGAYNEQLF.

The J gene is TRBJ2-2, the V gene TRBV11-2; 7 nucleotides agree with TRBD2. The CDR3 contains 16 residues. The J segment lost 2 bases and the V segment lost 5 bases, leaving 8 bases of the junction unmatched. Germline V lookup: CDR1 SGHAT, CDR2 FQNNGV. CDR3 coding DNA: TGTGCCAGCAGCAAAGGCCCTAGCGGTAACACCGGGGAGCTGTTTTTT. Its protein is CASSKGPSGNTGELFF.

The J gene is TRBJ2-5, the V gene TRBV20-1, with D hard to call. Trimming took off 3 bases at V and 1 base at J, with 6 bases between the two ends. Germline loops: CDR1 DFQATT, CDR2 SNEGSKA (reference sequence). The CDR3 has 12 residues. CDR3 bases: TGCAGTGCTAGGGTGGTCCAAGAGACCCAGTACTTC. It translates to CSARVVQETQYF.

A word on this clonotype: A much larger clone differs by one base, so this may be a read error. The chain joins TRBV5-1 to TRBJ2-7; D perhaps matches TRBD1 (6 bases). Germline values: CDR1 SGHRS, CDR2 YFSETQ. The length of the CDR3 is 15 residues. The CDR3 nucleotides are TGCGGCAGCAGCCTGGTACAGGGCAGCTCCTACGAGCAGTACTTC. This sequence encodes CGSSLVQGSSYEQYF.

The gene calls are TRBV19 and TRBJ1-5; D remains unclear. CDR3 length: 14 amino acids. V lost 3 bases and J 2 bases, leaving 8 bases between the germline ends. The V gene's germline CDR1 is LNHDA and CDR2 SQIVND (reference sequence). This CDR3 is CASSIAQGNQPQHF. In DNA, the CDR3 is TGTGCCAGTAGTATTGCTCAGGGCAATCAGCCCCAGCATTTT.

This clonotype has only a few counts. The gene calls are TRBV20-1 and TRBJ1-2, with 7 bases identical to TRBD1. This CDR3 has 13 residues. J lost 2 bases, V lost 7 bases, and 7 bases had no gene match. The germline CDR1 and CDR2 sequences are DFQATT and SNEGSKA (reference sequence). The chain's CDR3 is CSVRIQGNYGYTF. For the CDR3, the DNA is TGCAGTGTCCGGATACAGGGGAACTATGGCTACACCTTC.

This clonotype was found many times. The chain joins TRBV7-2 to TRBJ2-5; 8 positions match TRBD2. The CDR3 consists of 15 residues. Per germline, CDR1 SGHTA and CDR2 FQGNSA. V lost 3 bases, J lost 4 bases, and 7 bases stayed unmatched. CDR3 residues: CASSFQSGRTETQYF. CDR3 in DNA: TGTGCCAGCAGCTTCCAAAGCGGGAGAACAGAGACCCAGTACTTC.

The chain has TRBV7-2 and TRBJ1-5; D is unclear. V lost 0 bases and J lost 7, with 19 bases in between. This CDR3 has 17 residues. Germline V gives CDR1 SGHTA, CDR2 FQGNSA. CDR3: CASSLASASLIGQPQHF. In nucleotides, the CDR3 is TGTGCCAGCAGCTTAGCGTCGGCATCCCTAATAGGCCAGCCCCAGCATTTT.

A few counts support this clonotype. The chain uses TRBV5-1 and TRBJ2-7; 9 nucleotides align to TRBD2. J was trimmed by 4 bases and V by 0 bases; bases with no gene match: 5. The CDR3 length is 15 residues. Germline CDR1 SGHRS, CDR2 YFSETQ. CDR3 residues: CASSLASSGAYEQYF. DNA of the CDR3: TGCGCCAGCAGCTTGGCATCTAGCGGGGCGTACGAGCAGTACTTC.

This clonotype came up many times. The J gene is TRBJ2-4, the V gene TRBV5-1; D may be TRBD1 or TRBD2 (5 bases each). CDR3 length: 16 amino acids. Germline lookup yields CDR1 SGHRS and CDR2 YFSETQ. With 1 base removed from V and 3 bases from J, the gap between germline ends came to 14 bases. The CDR3 DNA sequence: TGCGCCAGCAGCTTGCCGCGCAGGGACGACAAAAACATTCAGTACTTC. Protein product: CASSLPRRDDKNIQYF.

The V gene is TRBV3-1, the J gene TRBJ2-3, with TRBD2 identical over 12 bases. The germline V gene has CDR1 LGHDT and CDR2 YNNKEL (reference sequence). V trimming: 1 base; J trimming: 5 bases; junction bases outside the gene matches: 4. This CDR3 is built from 16 residues. CDR3 loop: CASSQGLAGVEDTQYF. The CDR3 region has the DNA TGTGCCAGCAGCCAAGGACTAGCGGGAGTAGAAGATACGCAGTATTTT.